This T cell receptor (beta chain) derives from a study of T cells expressing NK-cell markers. TCRdb re-analyzed the 5' RACE reads; it lists each CDR3 protein once, without DNA. Its table lists fewer than 40,000 distinct CDR3 sequences. The CDR3 has 13 amino acids. Germline lookup yields CDR1 SGHKS and CDR2 YYEKEE (reference sequence). Sequencing was carried out using blood T cells: a sorted CD56 or NKG2C T cell subset, CD4+ or CD8+ T cells, or bulk PBMC T cells (not recorded which). The TCR originated in a woman between 18 and 75 years old in good health. The chain couples TRBV5-5 to TRBJ2-7; with no DNA, the TCRdb D assignment of TRBD2 cannot be verified. CDR3 residues: CASSLGPNYEQYF.